A selection of T cell receptor beta chains follows, all from one sample in a study of PD-L1 blockade in urothelial cancer. Some clones are missing from TCRdb's copy, which holds only in-frame ones; the method was immunoSEQ multiplex PCR. The sample contains tens of thousands of clones, about 90% of which appear only once. This specimen consisted of PBMCs, obtained around atezolizumab (anti-PD-L1) treatment. These TCRs come from a man aged 65 to 79 with urothelial cancer. CDR3s include the opening cysteine and the closing phenylalanine or tryptophan. D genes are given only for firm matches. Not all rows give a size; the values are once, few, many and, for expanded clones, a class.

D gene,V gene,clone size,J gene,CDR3 protein,CDR3 DNA
TRBD1,TRBV7-2,-,TRBJ1-4,CASSLAGTGAEKLFF,TGTGCCAGCAGCCTTGCCGGGACAGGGGCTGAAAAACTGTTTTTT
-,TRBV6-5,-,TRBJ2-5,CASSPRGPQETQYF,TGTGCCAGCAGCCCCAGAGGCCCTCAAGAGACCCAGTACTTC
TRBD1,TRBV5-8,-,TRBJ2-1,CASSAQRQGNGFF,TGTGCCAGCAGCGCGCAAAGACAGGGAAATGGGTTCTTC
TRBD2,TRBV28,-,TRBJ2-5,CASSLVGGEETQYF,TGTGCCAGCAGTCTGGTGGGGGGGGAAGAGACCCAGTACTTC
-,TRBV7-9,-,TRBJ1-4,CASSLGRGIEKLFF,TGTGCCAGCAGCTTAGGCAGGGGAATTGAAAAACTGTTTTTT
-,TRBV28,-,TRBJ1-4,CASSRPRGFATNEKLFF,TGTGCCAGCAGCCGGCCGCGGGGGTTTGCAACTAATGAAAAACTGTTTTTT
TRBD2,TRBV7-3,-,TRBJ2-3,CASSYLAESTDTQYF,TGTGCCAGCAGCTATCTAGCGGAAAGCACAGATACGCAGTATTTT
-,TRBV28,few,TRBJ1-5,CASSRSNQPQHF,TGTGCCAGCAGTCGTAGCAATCAGCCCCAGCATTTT
-,TRBV28,-,TRBJ1-5,CASSLGRHISGQPQHF,TGTGCCAGCAGTTTAGGTCGGCACATCAGCGGTCAGCCCCAGCATTTT
TRBD2,TRBV5-1,-,TRBJ2-2,CASSVAVAGGPGELFF,TGCGCCAGCAGCGTCGCAGTAGCGGGAGGCCCCGGGGAGCTGTTTTTT
TRBD1,TRBV19,-,TRBJ1-5,CASSSGTGLGNQPQHF,TGTGCCAGTAGTAGCGGGACAGGTCTAGGAAATCAGCCCCAGCATTTT
TRBD1,TRBV4-2,-,TRBJ1-1,CASSQLQGAGMNTEAFF,TGTGCCAGCAGCCAACTACAGGGGGCGGGGATGAACACTGAAGCTTTCTTT
-,TRBV18,-,TRBJ2-1,CASSHPNNEQFF,TGTGCCAGCTCACACCCTAACAATGAGCAGTTCTTC
TRBD2,TRBV5-8,-,TRBJ2-3,CASSPGTSGISTDTQYF,TGTGCCAGCAGCCCCGGGACTAGCGGCATAAGCACAGATACGCAGTATTTT